This T cell receptor (beta chain) was sequenced for a study of T cells in Graves' hyperthyroidism and ophthalmopathy. Findings of the study overall: A model using 13 V-J features told ophthalmopathy apart from stable hyperthyroidism.

Germline CDR1 is MNHEY and CDR2 is SMNVEV (reference sequence). CDR3 size: 16 residues. V was cut by 2 bases and J by 4 bases, with 18 bases left in between. This clonotype was observed a few times. Antigen: not known. Exclusion of patients followed from uncontrolled infection, other autoimmune disease, pregnancy or lactation. Diagnoses were established using clinical symptoms, serum thyroxine and TRAb, thyroid ultrasound and orbital computed tomography. Predating any ophthalmopathy symptoms, the blood sample was taken at first hyperthyroidism diagnosis. TCR beta CDR3 sequences were amplified from RNA transcripts. HTBI primers drove first-round RT-PCR of the TCR CDR3. TCRdb analysed the multiplex PCR reads with MiXCR anew, one entry per CDR3 protein. The sample records some 600,000 distinct CDR3 sequences, roughly 14% being singletons.

The V and J genes are TRBV27 and TRBJ2-7; possibly TRBD2 for D (5 bases). This TCR derives from a woman aged 30 to 39 with Graves' hyperthyroidism that later progressed to Graves' ophthalmopathy. Sequencing input: blood. Here the CDR3 DNA reads TGTGCCAGCAGTTTAATGTCACTCCGAGGGCCTTACGAGCAGTACTTC. Protein product: CASSLMSLRGPYEQYF.